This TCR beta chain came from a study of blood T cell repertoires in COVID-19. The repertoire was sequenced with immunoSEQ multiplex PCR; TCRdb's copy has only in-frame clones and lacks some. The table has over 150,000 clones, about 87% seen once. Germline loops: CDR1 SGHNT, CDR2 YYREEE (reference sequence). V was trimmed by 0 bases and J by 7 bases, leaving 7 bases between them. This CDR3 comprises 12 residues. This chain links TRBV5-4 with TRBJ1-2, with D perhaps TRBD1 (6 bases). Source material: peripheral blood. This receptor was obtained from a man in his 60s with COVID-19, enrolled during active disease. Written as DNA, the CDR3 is TGTGCCAGCAGCTTGGGGGGGCTTGGCTACACCTTC. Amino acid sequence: CASSLGGLGYTF. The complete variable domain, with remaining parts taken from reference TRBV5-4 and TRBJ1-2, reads ETGVTQSPTHLIKTRGQQVTLRCSSQSGHNTVSWYQQALGQGPQFIFQYYREEENGRGNFPPRFSGLQFPNYSSELNVNALELDDSALYLCASSLGGLGYTFGSGTRLTVV.